This T cell receptor beta chain emerged from a study of Ad26.COV2.S vaccination and SARS-CoV-2 variants. Study-wide background: Ad26.COV2.S shots went into the muscle once or twice, 56 days apart. Findings and caveats of the study: The TCR breadth and depth analyses may have produced an underestimate of total T cell responses.

Note on this clone: The antigen remains unidentified.

The protocol was immunoSEQ multiplex PCR, while the TCRdb copy is restricted to in-frame clones and leaves out a portion. Among roughly 240,000 clones, 88% were seen once, and the ten largest hold around a tenth. Noted treatment: 19 received Ad26.COV2.S at low or high dose, single or two shots; 5 received placebo; per-sample allocation not given. Sampling was performed 63 days after the first vaccine or placebo injection. The sample came from a Boston adult aged 18-55 years. The CDR3 length is 16 residues. Looked up from germline, CDR1 is SGHTA and CDR2 is FQGTGA. V was clipped by 3 bases and J by 1 base, with 14 bases between them.

This TCR was recovered from a person aged 18 to 65 who received the Ad26.COV2.S COVID-19 vaccine or a placebo. This chain links TRBV7-3 with TRBJ2-3; D might be TRBD1 (6 bases). The sample consisted of peripheral blood, taken in a trial of Ad26.COV2.S vaccine versus placebo. CDR3 nucleotide sequence: TGTGCCAGCAGCTTGTCCAGGGGCGTCCGCACAGATACGCAGTATTTT. Its translation: CASSLSRGVRTDTQYF.